The T cell receptor beta chain under discussion was sequenced for a study of a mutant IDH1 vaccine in newly diagnosed glioma (dated by TCRdb to the early 2020s). Some background on the complete study: Vaccination began 4-6 weeks after radiotherapy alone, or alongside temozolomide cycles in the chemotherapy-containing groups. Longitudinal TCRB deep sequencing was performed for some 25 treated patients wherever samples were available for exploratory analyses. Before enrollment, most patients had been given radiochemotherapy with temozolomide as standard therapy, while the rest had received either radiotherapy alone or temozolomide alone. Peripheral blood samples were drawn at six visits, namely V03 (baseline), V05, V07, V10, V12 and V13. Of the roughly 32 patients who were treated, around 60% were male and around 40% were female, and the mean age was roughly 40 years. The week-35 safety follow-up was designated visit V12, and the week-47 end of study was designated visit V13. What the study reported, not specific to this receptor: PBMC samples for TCRB deep sequencing were selected based on availability. No apparent relationship was observed between pseudoprogression and alterations in the top peripheral T cell clonotypes detected by TCRB sequencing. It was noted by the authors that analyses of patient blood samples could not be reproduced owing to sample limitations. Across multiple MHC alleles, vaccine-induced immune responses were seen in 93.3% of patients.

From the germline V gene, CDR1 is MDHEN and CDR2 is SYDVKM. Its CDR3 holds 12 amino acids, cysteine through phenylalanine. Just CDR3 DNA is preserved here, 36 bases in frame from base 1. Trimming at the junction amounts to 6 bases on V and 3 bases on J, and the germline ends lie 9 bases apart. Libraries were built with the immunoSEQ multiplex PCR assay. Rearranged TCR beta chain sequences were amplified using the hsTCRB Kit according to the manufacturer's protocol. TCRB libraries were sequenced on an Illumina MiSeq. In the paper's pipeline: The kit vendor's proprietary platform handled demultiplexing, trimming and gene mapping. Sourced from immuneACCESS, this table was stored by TCRdb with only in-frame sequences that have V and J called. A share of the clones is absent; for the studies checked, an unresolved V gene accounts for under half, and the remainder has no known explanation. V, J and clone size are those of that table, while D and trimming were read from the DNA. This sample lists about 60,000 clones; under 90% were detected once. The ten top clones hold 3.5% to 5% of the sample.

As regards this clone: Its target antigen remains unknown. Base qualities are not at hand, and no much larger clone is one base apart.

The time point tag for this specimen amounts to: week 35, safety follow-up. A 20-mer mutant IDH1 peptide at 300 micrograms in Montanide made up each vaccine dose, which was injected subcutaneously together with topical imiquimod. Eight vaccinations were administered to patients in weeks 1, 3, 5, 7, 11, 15, 19 and 23, corresponding to visits V03 through V10. Donors had newly diagnosed WHO grade 3 or 4 IDH1-mutant astrocytomas with loss of nuclear ATRX. The samples were drawn from NOA16, a multicentre, single-arm, open-label phase I trial in Germany that tested a mutant IDH1 peptide vaccine in humans for the first time. Genomic DNA for TCRB sequencing was isolated from EDTA blood with the DNeasy Blood and Tissue Kit.

The starting material was PBMCs, obtained from a glioma patient whose treatment included an IDH1 peptide vaccine. This chain joins TRBV28 to TRBJ2-7, and possibly TRBD1, on 6 matching bases. The TCR originated in a man under 40 with glioma. In nucleotides, the sequence is TGTGCCAGCAGCCGACAGGTCTACGAGCAGTACTTC. The resulting protein is CASSRQVYEQYF.